The 27 T cell receptor beta chains given below trace back to one sample, sequenced in a study of blood T cells in healthy people across ages. Next came a second PCR, run for about 6 to 11 cycles, which used a sample-barcoded 5' primer along with a J-beta primer mix. TCRdb processed the 5' RACE reads anew with MiXCR; each CDR3 protein has one entry. The sample lists about 780,000 distinct CDR3 sequences; approximately 65% were seen once. Material for sequencing was blood. The receptors stem from a man aged 25 to 40 in good health.

This clonotype was counted a few times. V and J are TRBV29-1 and TRBJ2-1; maybe TRBD1 (6 bases). Germline CDR1 reads SQVTM; CDR2 reads ANQGSEA. There are 14 residues in the CDR3. With 6 bases removed from V and 0 bases from J, the gap between germline ends came to 12 bases. In nucleotides, the CDR3 is TGCAGCGTGCTAGTGACAGGCTCCTACAATGAGCAGTTCTTC. Translating it yields CSVLVTGSYNEQFF.

This clonotype was recorded at least ten times. The chain couples TRBV28 to TRBJ2-1; 9 bases align to TRBD1. Unmatched junction bases numbered 7, after V lost 9 bases and J lost 7 bases. The CDR3 has 13 amino acids. Germline CDR1 MDHEN, CDR2 SYDVKM. The CDR3 DNA follows: TGTGCCAGTAATCTGGGACAGGGTAATGAGCAGTTCTTC. Amino acid sequence: CASNLGQGNEQFF.

On this clonotype itself: The junction departs from the called germline gene at one end, perhaps through a read error. V and J are TRBV4-3 and TRBJ2-3, with D tentatively TRBD1 or TRBD2 (6 bases each). This CDR3 region has 16 residues. Per germline, CDR1 LGHNA and CDR2 YSLEER. The CDR3 reads CAGSQSPGAPTDTQYF. CDR3 bases: TGCGCCGGCAGCCAAAGCCCGGGGGCGCCCACAGATACGCAGTATTTT.

The J gene is TRBJ1-2, the V gene TRBV21-1; the table's D call TRBD1 went unverified against the DNA. TRBV21-1 is given as a pseudogene. This CDR3 is 14 amino acids long. CDR3 amino acids: CASSPPGPHGGYTF. The CDR3 nucleotides read TGTGCCAGCAGCCCCCCCGGCCCCCACGGTGGCTACACCTTC.

The chain recombines TRBV4-3 with TRBJ1-4; possibly TRBD1 for D (5 bases). This CDR3 has 13 amino acids. Trimming shortened V by 0 bases and J by 13 bases, and 12 bases separated the two germline ends. Germline values: CDR1 LGHNA, CDR2 YSLEER. This chain's CDR3 is CASSQELRDGLFF. CDR3 in DNA: TGCGCCAGCAGCCAAGAGCTCCGGGACGGACTGTTTTTT.

The genes are TRBV28 and TRBJ1-6; D not certain. Trimming took off 8 bases at V and 5 bases at J, with 13 bases between the two ends. The CDR3 extends over 14 amino acids. Germline CDR1 is MDHEN and CDR2 is SYDVKM. The CDR3 sequence: CASRSPNNNSPLHF. Written as DNA, the CDR3 is TGTGCCAGCCGATCCCCAAACAATAATTCACCCCTCCACTTT.

On this clonotype itself: Mismatch with germline at one junction end may stem from a read error. V usage is TRBV12-3 or TRBV12-4 and J usage is TRBJ1-6, with unresolved D. There are 15 residues in the CDR3. As DNA, the CDR3 is TGTGCCGGCAGCTCCGGGAAGTGGGCGAATTCACCCCTCCACTTT. It codes for CAGSSGKWANSPLHF.

The chain couples TRBV7-2 to TRBJ1-6, with D possibly being TRBD1 (5 bases). The germline V gene encodes CDR1 SGHTA and CDR2 FQGNSA. This CDR3 is built from 14 residues. V was cut by 0 bases and J by 8 bases, with 8 bases left in between. CDR3 DNA sequence: TGTGCCAGCAGCTTAGCGGAGACAGATTCACCCCTCCACTTT. Translating gives CASSLAETDSPLHF.

This clonotype has only a few counts. The chain employs TRBV6-5 and TRBJ2-3, with a possible D match to TRBD2 (5 bases). V lost 4 bases and J lost 6, with 11 bases in between. The CDR3 has 13 amino acids. The germline CDR1 and CDR2 sequences are MNHEY and SVGAGI. The CDR3 DNA reads as TGTGCCAGCAGTTTAACTAGAATCGATACGCAGTATTTT. This sequence encodes CASSLTRIDTQYF.

The chain recombines TRBV2 with TRBJ2-1; D remains unclear. Germline CDR1 SNHLY, CDR2 FYNNEI. This CDR3 is 13 amino acids long. Trimming cost V 6 bases and J 5 bases, with 11 bases left between them. CDR3 sequence reads: CASRLGPNNEQFF. In DNA, the CDR3 is TGTGCCAGCAGGCTAGGACCCAACAATGAGCAGTTCTTC.

The gene calls are TRBV7-2 and TRBJ2-5; no clear D gene. The germline gives CDR1 SGHTA, CDR2 FQGNSA. V lost 5 bases and J lost 11, with 12 bases in between. CDR3 size: 11 residues. This chain's CDR3 is CASSPDHEQYF. CDR3 bases: TGTGCCAGCAGCCCAGACCATGAGCAGTACTTC.

This clonotype has a handful of counts. The V call is TRBV11-2, the J call TRBJ2-5, with 10 bases matching TRBD2. The CDR3 is made up of 18 amino acids. V shed 5 bases and J 0 bases; nucleotides not matched to a gene: 12. Germline-derived CDR1 and CDR2 are SGHAT and FQNNGV. CDR3 sequence reads: CASSLGSASGGYQETQYF. DNA for the CDR3: TGTGCCAGCAGCCTGGGGAGTGCTAGCGGGGGTTACCAAGAGACCCAGTACTTC.

This clonotype appeared a few times. The chain joins TRBV4-3 to TRBJ2-5; either TRBD1 or TRBD2 may fit D (5 bases each). The germline CDR1 and CDR2 sequences are LGHNA and YSLEER. Trimming took off 0 bases at V and 2 bases at J, with 19 bases between the two ends. The CDR3 consists of 18 residues. The CDR3 bases are TGCGCCAGCAGCCAAGATACGGCAGGGAGATTGGGGCAAGAGACCCAGTACTTC. It specifies CASSQDTAGRLGQETQYF.

This chain uses TRBV6-5 with TRBJ1-6, with TRBD1 matching 7 bases. Germline V CDR1 and CDR2: MNHEY, SVGAGI. The CDR3 totals 13 residues. Trimming at V came to 7 bases and at J to 7 bases, leaving 4 bases not matched to a gene. The CDR3 coding sequence is TGTGCCAGCACCCGGACAGGCAATTCACCCCTCCACTTT. It codes for CASTRTGNSPLHF.

The gene calls are TRBV6-2 or TRBV6-3 and TRBJ2-1; D gene unclear. Trimming removed 6 bases at V and 6 bases at J, with 12 bases between. The length of the CDR3 is 13 residues. Germline V gene data show CDR1 as MNHEY and CDR2 as SVGEGT. CDR3 in DNA: TGTGCCAGCAGCCCGGACCGTTCCAATGAGCAGTTCTTC. The encoded protein is CASSPDRSNEQFF.

The V gene is TRBV24-1, the J gene TRBJ2-1, with D unclear. CDR1 KGHDR and CDR2 SFDVKD come from the germline V gene. This CDR3 is built from 11 residues. The V end was cut by 8 bases, the J end by 3 bases, with 4 bases between. The CDR3 here is CATNHYNEQFF. CDR3 in DNA: TGTGCCACCAACCACTACAATGAGCAGTTCTTC.

This chain links TRBV6-2 or TRBV6-3 with TRBJ2-7; no reliable D call. The DNA end favors TRBJ2-5, so the J call may be wrong. This CDR3 has 14 amino acids. The germline gives CDR1 MNHEY, CDR2 SVGEGT. CDR3 DNA sequence: TGTGCCAGCACCGTGGGCACAACGGGAGAGACCCAGTACTTC. Translated: CASTVGTTGETQYF.

The chain is built from TRBV15 and TRBJ1-1, with D unclear. Trimming stripped 0 bases from V and 6 bases from J, with 14 bases between. CDR3 length: 15 residues. Germline lookup yields CDR1 LNHNV and CDR2 YYDKDF (reference sequence). For the CDR3, the DNA is TGTGCCACCAGCAGAGATCGCGGGAGTACCTCTGAAGCTTTCTTT. The encoded protein is CATSRDRGSTSEAFF.

The table lists this clonotype with a few counts. The chain uses TRBV20-1 and TRBJ2-5; possible D gene TRBD2, 6 bases. The J call may be in error: the DNA end matches TRBJ2-7 better. The CDR3 length is 14 residues. Germline CDR1 is DFQATT and CDR2 is SNEGSKA (reference sequence). The CDR3 sequence is CSAPPRERDYEQYF. The CDR3 nucleotides read TGCAGTGCCCCCCCCCGGGAGAGGGATTACGAGCAGTACTTC.

The CDR3 here is CASSFSGRTNEKLFF. The CDR3 DNA follows: TGCGCCAGCAGCTTCTCGGGGAGGACTAATGAAAAACTGTTTTTT. V is TRBV5-1 and J is TRBJ1-4; no clear D. This CDR3 comprises 15 residues. The V gene lost 2 bases and the J gene lost 2 bases, with 10 bases spanning the gap. The germline CDR1 and CDR2 sequences are SGHRS and YFSETQ.

The chain is built from TRBV6-2 or TRBV6-3 and TRBJ2-1; 9 bases line up with TRBD1. Trimming took 10 bases from V and 4 from J; bases not matched to a gene: 8. This CDR3 has 14 residues. Germline CDR1 and CDR2: MNHEY and SVGEGT. CDR3 amino acids: CAIRGTGNYNEQFF. The CDR3 DNA follows: TGTGCCATCAGGGGGACAGGGAATTACAATGAGCAGTTCTTC.

CDR3 residues: CASSVAPDRSSYEQYF. CDR3 nucleotides: TGTGCCAGCAGCGTAGCCCCCGACAGGAGCTCCTACGAGCAGTACTTC. The J gene is TRBJ2-7, the V gene TRBV9; possibly TRBD1 for D (6 bases). CDR3 size: 16 residues. The V gene lost 0 bases and the J gene lost 0 bases, with 13 bases spanning the gap. Per the germline V gene, CDR1 is SGDLS and CDR2 is YYNGEE.

The chain is built from TRBV6-1 and TRBJ2-7, with 10 bases fitting TRBD2. J was trimmed by 0 bases and V by 5 bases; bases with no gene match: 10. CDR3 length: 17 residues. CDR1 MNHNS and CDR2 SASEGT come from the germline V gene. The CDR3: CASSKASGGLTSYEQYF. CDR3 DNA: TGTGCCAGCAGTAAGGCTAGCGGGGGCCTTACCTCCTACGAGCAGTACTTC.

The CDR3 DNA follows: TGTGCCAGCAGTTACCGAGGACAGGCCCGGCAGTACTTC. Translated: CASSYRGQARQYF. The V call is TRBV6-5, the J call TRBJ2-4, with 7 positions matching TRBD1. This CDR3 is built from 13 residues. Germline loops: CDR1 MNHEY, CDR2 SVGAGI. Germline trimming cut 2 bases from V and 13 bases from J; bases unmatched to any gene: 8.

The chain links TRBV20-1 to TRBJ2-7; D possibly corresponds to TRBD2 (6 bases). The length of the CDR3 is 12 residues. Germline values: CDR1 DFQATT, CDR2 SNEGSKA (reference sequence). Deletions cut 5 bases from V and 3 bases from J, with 11 bases between. CDR3 protein: CSAASGDYEQYF. In DNA, the CDR3 is TGCAGTGCTGCCTCGGGGGACTACGAGCAGTACTTC.

This clonotype was observed a few times. The rearrangement links TRBV6-5 to TRBJ2-6; D unclear. CDR1 and CDR2 from the germline V gene are MNHEY and SVGAGI. Trimming removed 5 bases from V and 0 bases from J, with 8 bases in between. The CDR3 has 15 residues. For the CDR3, the DNA is TGTGCCAGCAGTGCAAGGAGCTCTGGGGCCAACGTCCTGACTTTC. Protein sequence: CASSARSSGANVLTF.

This rearrangement joins TRBV7-2 to TRBJ2-4; possible D gene TRBD1, 6 bases. Germline V gene lookup returns CDR1 SGHTA and CDR2 FQGNSA. Deletions cut 4 bases from V and 5 bases from J, with 12 bases between. CDR3 length: 14 amino acids. The CDR3, as DNA: TGTGCCAGCAGCTCCCCACAGGGTCAAAACATTCAGTACTTC. Its translation is CASSSPQGQNIQYF.